This T cell receptor (beta chain) was identified during a study of blood T cells in healthy people across ages. Study-level points and caveats: Strongly correlated with naive T cell percentage was TCR beta diversity.

V lost 2 bases to trimming and J lost 1 base; unmatched junction nucleotides: 9. The CDR3 is made up of 17 amino acids. The germline V gene encodes CDR1 DFQATT and CDR2 SNEGSKA (reference sequence). A second roughly 6 to 12 cycle PCR used barcoded and J-beta primers. TCRdb re-called the 5' RACE reads through MiXCR, storing one row per CDR3 protein. The repertoire consists of roughly 1,000,000 distinct CDR3 sequences, with roughly a quarter occurring once and the leading ten covering around 0.75%. As regards this clonotype: The antigen remains undetermined.

This sample was also put to use in a study of T cells of mothers and their children.

The chain joins TRBV20-1 to TRBJ2-1; 9 bases are a match to TRBD2. The TCR originated in a girl aged 2-10 years in good health. Sequencing was done on a sample of blood. CDR3 DNA sequence: TGCAGTGCTAGATTGGCGGGAGGGCCGGAATCCTACAATGAGCAGTTCTTC. Its protein is CSARLAGGPESYNEQFF.